This is a list of T cell receptor beta chains from one sample in a study of shared clonotypes between healthy human individuals. Measured with immunoSEQ multiplex PCR; TCRdb has only the in-frame clones, and not every one. Here the sample spans about 460,000 clones, more than 70% being singletons. The sequenced sample consisted of PBMCs. Source of these receptors: a woman aged 40 to 50 in good health. Some clones in this sample may be carry-over from other donors' samples. CDR3s include the opening cysteine and the closing phenylalanine or tryptophan. A D gene is named only where the DNA matches it firmly. Size is omitted from some rows. Given values are once, few, many or a class for expanded clones.

j_gene	d_gene	abundance	v_gene	CDR3nt	CDR3aa
TRBJ2-7	.	many	TRBV7-2	TGTGCCAGCAGCCCCGCCTACGAGCAGTACTTC	CASSPAYEQYF
TRBJ2-6	TRBD1	.	TRBV10-3	TGTGCCATCCGACAGGGGAATAGCTCTGGGGCCAACGTCCTGACTTTC	CAIRQGNSSGANVLTF
TRBJ1-5	.	.	TRBV28	TGTGCCAGCAGTGGCCGGGTGGGGCACCCCGAGGATCAGCCCCAGCATTTT	CASSGRVGHPEDQPQHF
TRBJ2-3	.	.	TRBV19	TGTGCCAGTAATATCACCTTGGCCAGGCGGACAGATACGCAGTATTTT	CASNITLARRTDTQYF
TRBJ2-1	TRBD2	.	TRBV2	TGTGCCAGCAGTGCGGCTAGCGGGTTGAATGAGCAGTTCTTC	CASSAASGLNEQFF
TRBJ2-2	.	.	TRBV6-5	TGTGCCAGCAGTTACTTCCCGGACAGCACCGGGGAGCCGTTTTTT	CASSYFPDSTGEPFF
TRBJ2-7	.	.	TRBV5-1	TGCGCCAGCAGGAAGGAGAGCTCCTACGAGCAGTACTTC	CASRKESSYEQYF
TRBJ2-7	TRBD2	.	TRBV7-6	TGTGCCAGCAGCTCGGGACTAGCGGGAGGAGTCCACGAGCAGTACTTC	CASSSGLAGGVHEQYF
TRBJ2-7	TRBD2	.	TRBV7-2	TGTGCCAGCAGCTTGAGGGCGGGAGCTCTCGAGCAGTACTTC	CASSLRAGALEQYF
TRBJ2-1	TRBD2	.	TRBV7-9	TGTGCCAGCAGCTTATCCCTAGCGGGAACAGTCAATGAGCAGTTCTTC	CASSLSLAGTVNEQFF
TRBJ1-5	.	.	TRBV27	TGTGCCAGCAGATTAAGCCCCTTCAATCAGCCCCAGCATTTT	CASRLSPFNQPQHF